These 10 T cell receptor beta chains were all obtained from the same sample, sequenced in a study of blood T cell repertoires in COVID-19. Profiled with immunoSEQ multiplex PCR; TCRdb holds only in-frame clones, not every one. The data contain fewer than 110,000 clones, almost 90% of them singletons. The sequenced sample was peripheral blood. The receptors were gathered from a human donor in a cohort sampled during active COVID-19.

This chain joins TRBV5-1 and TRBJ2-5, with TRBD2 matching 8 bases. V was clipped by 0 bases and J by 8 bases; unmatched bases: 12. Germline V lookup: CDR1 SGHRS, CDR2 YFSETQ. This CDR3 is built from 16 residues. CDR3 loop: CASSLEESSGWATQYF. CDR3 DNA: TGCGCCAGCAGCTTGGAGGAATCTAGCGGGTGGGCTACCCAGTACTTC.

J is TRBJ2-7 and V is TRBV28, with D maybe TRBD1 (5 bases). Germline V gene lookup returns CDR1 MDHEN and CDR2 SYDVKM. The ends were cut back, 6 bases at V and 5 bases at J, with 14 bases in the middle. The CDR3 loop spans 13 amino acids. The CDR3 reads CASRRQGRNEQYF. In DNA, the CDR3 is TGTGCCAGCAGGAGGCAGGGTAGGAACGAGCAGTACTTC.

This clone showed up just once. V usage is TRBV7-2 and J usage is TRBJ2-5; weak D call: TRBD1 (6 bases). Germline CDR1 reads SGHTA; CDR2 reads FQGNSA. V was pared by 0 bases and J by 5 bases, with 10 bases between. The CDR3 covers 14 residues. This CDR3 is CASSLATGFETQYF. CDR3 DNA: TGTGCCAGCAGCTTAGCTACAGGGTTCGAGACCCAGTACTTC.

This clone was seen only once. This chain joins TRBV5-5 and TRBJ1-5; a weak D match, TRBD1 (5 bases). Germline V gene lookup returns CDR1 SGHKS and CDR2 YYEKEE (reference sequence). Trimming stripped 4 bases from V and 2 bases from J, with 16 bases between. The CDR3 length is 16 residues. CDR3 sequence: CASSPLSGRGNQPQHF. CDR3 DNA: TGTGCCAGCAGCCCCCTTTCAGGGAGGGGCAATCAGCCCCAGCATTTT.

This chain joins TRBV19 and TRBJ1-2; 7 nucleotides align to TRBD1. This CDR3 region has 15 residues. Trimming removed 9 bases from V and 0 bases from J; junction bases left unmatched: 10. The germline V gene has CDR1 LNHDA and CDR2 SQIVND (reference sequence). CDR3 bases: TGTGCCAGCCAAGAGAACAGGGGAGCTAACTATGGCTACACCTTC. As protein: CASQENRGANYGYTF.

The genes are TRBV6-5 and TRBJ2-7, with D possibly being TRBD2 (7 bases). Germline CDR1 is MNHEY and CDR2 is SVGAGI. The CDR3 is made up of 15 amino acids. Trimming pared 2 bases from V and 2 bases from J, leaving 13 bases between. The CDR3 loop is CASSYGGAVTYEQYF. The CDR3 DNA sequence: TGTGCCAGCAGTTACGGGGGGGCCGTCACCTACGAGCAGTACTTC.

This chain links TRBV5-1 with TRBJ2-7; TRBD2 matches 7 bases. Trimming removed 4 bases from V and 0 bases from J; junction bases left unmatched: 4. The CDR3 is made up of 14 amino acids. The V gene's germline CDR1 is SGHRS and CDR2 YFSETQ. As DNA, the CDR3 is TGCGCCAGCAGCCCTAGCGGATCCTCCTACGAGCAGTACTTC. Translated: CASSPSGSSYEQYF.

This clone has only a few counts. The J gene is TRBJ1-5, the V gene TRBV7-3, with D perhaps TRBD1 (5 bases). Germline V gene sequence: CDR1 SGHTA, CDR2 FQGTGA. The V gene lost 6 bases and the J gene lost 4 bases, with 10 bases spanning the gap. This CDR3 is 13 amino acids long. CDR3 sequence reads: CASSAGINQPQHF. For the CDR3, the DNA is TGTGCCAGCAGTGCAGGGATTAATCAGCCCCAGCATTTT.

This sequence joins TRBV5-4 and TRBJ2-1; 7 bases are shared with TRBD2. There are 15 residues in the CDR3. After removal of 3 bases from V and 7 bases from J, the junction contained 10 bases not matched to a gene. Germline-derived CDR1 and CDR2 are SGHNT and YYREEE (reference sequence). Here the CDR3 reads CASSSTSPPRNEQFF. CDR3 sequence (DNA): TGTGCCAGCAGCTCGACTAGCCCCCCGAGGAATGAGCAGTTCTTC.

This sequence joins TRBV29-1 and TRBJ1-2, with TRBD1 as a possible D gene (5 bases). The germline gives CDR1 SQVTM, CDR2 ANQGSEA. The CDR3 runs 12 residues. V lost 6 bases and J lost 3, with 11 bases in between. CDR3 sequence reads: CSVDQGDYGYTF. For the CDR3, the DNA is TGCAGCGTAGATCAGGGTGACTATGGCTACACCTTC.